This entry is about one T cell receptor (beta chain). Antigen unknown. The V segment lost 2 bases and the J segment 0 bases; nucleotides outside the gene matches: 5. The germline gives CDR1 SGHDT, CDR2 YYEEEE. This CDR3 has 16 amino acids. Time point: sample taken at primary tumor resection. Whole RNA was taken from tumor, nontumor lung or frozen PBMC; it was then sequenced unsorted. TCRdb recomputed calls from the 5' RACE reads with MiXCR, one row per CDR3 protein. The sample holds approximately 5,000 distinct CDR3 sequences; about 24% are singletons and the top ten take 16%. This specimen belongs to a study of spatial heterogeneity in lung cancer. Study-level results: More often at tumor resection than at routine follow-up, ubiquitous expanded tumor TCRs were detected in the blood.

The sample consisted of PBMCs, taken at surgery. The sequence derives from a male donor with early-stage non-small cell lung cancer. The V gene is TRBV5-6, the J gene TRBJ2-1; TRBD2 matches 7 bases. The CDR3: CASSFQAGTSYNEQFF. The CDR3 DNA reads TGTGCCAGCAGCTTCCAAGCGGGGACCTCCTACAATGAGCAGTTCTTC.